The present TCR beta chain was sequenced within a study of shared clonotypes between healthy human individuals. This clone was detected a few times. Other nucleotide sequences in the sample specify the same CDR3. Deep-level running was used for the assay. The assay was immunoSEQ multiplex PCR, and TCRdb's table has in-frame clones only and misses some. The sample has 850,000 to 1,200,000 clones; roughly 70% are singletons. CDR3 length: 13 amino acids. Germline-derived CDR1 and CDR2 are SNHLY and FYNNEI. The germline V and J ends were trimmed by 7 bases and 0 bases, with 7 bases remaining between them. It was into CD45RA+ naive and CD45RA-negative memory subsets that the CD4+ cells were split.

The genes are TRBV2 and TRBJ1-5; D gene ambiguous. The specimen sequenced was memory CD4+ T cells sorted from blood. The sample's subset: CD45RA-negative fraction. This receptor was taken from a man aged 18 to 30 in good health. DNA for the CDR3: TGTGCCAGCAAGGGTTATAGCAATCAGCCCCAGCATTTT. This codes for CASKGYSNQPQHF.